This TCR beta chain was identified during a study of CD8+ T cells in alopecia areata (dated by TCRdb to the late 2010s). Broadly, across the study: Female C3H/HeJ recipients, roughly 6-10 weeks old, were grafted with skin from C3H/HeJ donors with spontaneous alopecia (roughly 6-12 months old). The study used high-throughput TCRbeta sequencing to examine T cell clonal expansion in alopecia areata, in both the C3H/HeJ mouse model and human patients. On the human side, TCRbeta sequencing was run on scalp tissue and on sorted CD4+ and CD8+ peripheral blood T cells from healthy controls and from alopecia areata patients with either patchy or totalis/universalis disease. Clonality in the scalp was compared among normal scalp (n=4), patchy alopecia areata scalp (n=8), and alopecia totalis/universalis scalp (n=8). RNA was extracted with the PAXgene miRNA kit for fixed scalp, the miRNeasy kit for PBMCs, and the RNeasy kit for mouse skin. TCRbeta CDR3 regions were amplified by immunoSEQ multiplex PCR with 35 Vbeta forward and 13 Jbeta reverse primers.

This clone was seen a few times. The antigen it recognizes is unknown. The receptor originates from a mouse, and its gene names and germline sequences are accordingly murine. The observed sequence ends 4 residues before the CDR3 terminus, with the missing tail filled in from the germline J gene. From the cysteine up to the phenylalanine, the CDR3 has a length of 14 residues. The DNA shown is the part of the CDR3 that was read: 30 bases, in frame from base 1. As encoded in the germline V gene, CDR1 is SGHDT while CDR2 is FRDEAV. Libraries were made using the immunoSEQ multiplex PCR assay. RNA was extracted from all samples and reverse transcribed into cDNA as template for TCR sequencing. SuperScript III was used for first-strand cDNA synthesis, primed with a 2:1 mix of oligo-dT and random hexamers. A synthetic immune receptor repertoire was used to assess amplification bias, and residual bias was removed computationally. Libraries were sequenced on Illumina HiSeq using 60 bp reads that covered the CDR3 and were read from J toward V. In the original analysis: Raw reads were preprocessed to remove errors, and CDR3 was defined according to IMGT conventions as the region from the conserved cysteine to phenylalanine. To get clonality, Shannon entropy was normalized by log2 of the number of productive unique TCRs and the result was subtracted from 1. Whether scalp clones were CD4 or CD8 was inferred by matching scalp TCRbeta sequences against CD4 and CD8 repertoires sorted from blood. Held by TCRdb, this immuneACCESS table contains in-frame sequences only and omits some clones. Under half of the omission traces to an unresolved V gene where checked; the cause of the rest is unknown. From that table come the V and J calls and clone size; the DNA was used to work out D and trimming. The table gives 250,000 or so clones for this sample, with none occurring only once. The ten largest account for 0.9% to 1.5% of the sample.

Pooled mouse cutaneous lymph node cells were stained for CD4, CD8alpha, NKG2D, NKG2ACE and other markers and were then sorted on a BD Influx. Results the study describes overall, beyond this receptor: Compared with mice, TCR sequences shared between patients were less clear, possibly partly because of HLA diversity across the patient population. Higher clonality and more expanded CD8+ clones were observed in lesional scalp than in normal scalp, particularly in alopecia totalis/universalis, a finding suggestive of antigenic drive. Unlike mouse skin, which is dominated by gammadelta T cells, normal human skin has resident alphabeta T cells that are also sequenced, and this complicates analysis of the scalp TCR repertoire.

This sequence uses TRBV14 and TRBJ2-5, with 9 middle bases fitting TRBD1. The material sequenced was CD4+ T cells sorted from a lymph node. The sequence was obtained from a C3H/HeJ mouse with alopecia areata. This strain possesses the MHC haplotype H2-k. The part of the CDR3 DNA that was read is TGTGCCAGCAGATACAGGGGGCGCGAGGAC. Its translation reads: CASRYRGRED. The CDR3 as a whole reads CASRYRGREDTQYF.